The 13 T cell receptor beta chains below come from one sample, sequenced in a study of T cell responses to AZD1222 COVID-19 vaccine. The table came from immunoSEQ multiplex PCR; TCRdb's copy has only in-frame clones and leaves some out. The sample holds fewer than 200,000 clones, roughly 85% seen once. The specimen was peripheral blood, collected 28 days after the second AZD1222 dose. The receptors here all came from an adult who received the AZD1222 COVID-19 vaccine.

This clone was recorded once. The chain is built from TRBV10-3 and TRBJ2-1; 9 bases align to TRBD2. Germline CDR1 is ENHRY and CDR2 is SYGVKD. The V gene end was trimmed by 2 bases and the J gene end by 8 bases; junction bases not matched to a gene: 4. The CDR3 covers 14 residues. The chain's CDR3 is CAISERGGGYEQFF. CDR3 coding DNA: TGTGCCATCAGTGAGCGCGGGGGGGGCTATGAGCAGTTCTTC.

This clone was found once. The chain couples TRBV4-2 to TRBJ1-4; 9 positions match TRBD1. Germline V gene sequence: CDR1 LGHNA, CDR2 YNFKEQ. CDR3 size: 14 residues. The V segment lost 4 bases and the J segment 8 bases; nucleotides outside the gene matches: 5. DNA of the CDR3: TGTGCCAGCAGCCCGGGACAGGGTGCCGAAAAACTGTTTTTT. It translates to CASSPGQGAEKLFF.

This clone has just one count. V and J are TRBV3-1 (or the pseudogene TRBV3-2) and TRBJ2-6, with no clear D. The V gene lost 4 bases and the J gene lost 1 base, with 11 bases spanning the gap. CDR3 length: 16 residues. Germline CDR1 and CDR2: LGHDT and YNNKEL (reference sequence). CDR3 DNA sequence: TGTGCCAGCAGCCTGATCACCCTTTCTGGGGCCAACGTCCTGACTTTC. Encoded protein: CASSLITLSGANVLTF.

The chain combines TRBV6-2 or TRBV6-3 with TRBJ2-7; 9 nucleotides align to TRBD2. The CDR3 extends over 15 amino acids. With 0 bases clipped from V and 3 bases from J, the junction kept 3 bases outside the gene matches. Germline CDR1 reads MNHEY; CDR2 reads SVGEGT. The CDR3 is CASSYSSSGGYEQYF. CDR3 nucleotides: TGTGCCAGCAGTTACTCCAGTAGCGGGGGCTACGAGCAGTACTTC.

This clone has only a few counts. The rearrangement links TRBV5-5 to TRBJ2-1; no definite D call. Trimming removed 7 bases from V and 6 bases from J, with 11 bases in between. This CDR3 is 12 amino acids long. The germline V gene has CDR1 SGHKS and CDR2 YYEKEE (reference sequence). Here the CDR3 DNA reads TGTGCCAGCCTAGGCCTCTCCAATGAGCAGTTCTTC. This codes for CASLGLSNEQFF.

The gene calls are TRBV12-3 or TRBV12-4 and TRBJ1-2; D is ambiguous. The CDR3 contains 13 residues. Trimming pared 3 bases from V and 0 bases from J, leaving 5 bases between. Here the CDR3 DNA reads TGTGCCAGCAGTTTTTTAACTAACTATGGCTACACCTTC. It encodes CASSFLTNYGYTF.

The chain employs TRBV4-2 and TRBJ1-1; tentatively, D is TRBD1 (5 bases). Germline CDR1 is LGHNA and CDR2 is YNFKEQ. The CDR3 extends over 13 amino acids. V was pared by 0 bases and J by 5 bases, with 7 bases between. CDR3: CASSQEEGTEAFF. DNA of the CDR3: TGTGCCAGCAGCCAAGAGGAGGGGACTGAAGCTTTCTTT.

The V call is TRBV7-2, the J call TRBJ1-2; no clear D gene. V lost 4 bases to trimming and J lost 5 bases, with 14 bases between them. The CDR3 is made up of 14 amino acids. Germline loops: CDR1 SGHTA, CDR2 FQGNSA. CDR3 region: CASSSSTTEYGYTF. The CDR3 DNA reads TGTGCCAGCAGCTCTTCGACTACCGAGTATGGCTACACCTTC. Combining the CDR3 with reference TRBV7-2 and TRBJ1-2 gives the whole variable domain GAGVSQSPSNKVTEKGKDVELRCDPISGHTALYWYRQSLGQGLEFLIYFQGNSAPDKSGLPSDRFSAERTGGSVSTLTIQRTQQEDSAVYLCASSSSTTEYGYTFGSGTRLTVV.

The gene calls are TRBV9 and TRBJ1-3, with a possible D match to TRBD1 (6 bases). CDR3 size: 14 residues. Germline CDR1 is SGDLS and CDR2 is YYNGEE. V was clipped by 3 bases and J by 2 bases, with 9 bases between them. The CDR3 here is CASSEQGTGNTIYF. The CDR3 coding sequence is TGTGCCAGCAGCGAACAGGGAACTGGAAACACCATATATTTT.

V and J are TRBV5-1 and TRBJ1-5; D may be TRBD1 (5 bases). V gave up 1 base and J gave up 4 bases, with 9 bases separating them. CDR1 and CDR2 (germline): SGHRS, YFSETQ. The length of the CDR3 is 14 residues. CDR3 nucleotides: TGCGCCAGCAGCTTGAGTACAGGTAATCAGCCCCAGCATTTT. As protein: CASSLSTGNQPQHF. Looking up the rest from reference TRBV5-1 and TRBJ1-5 gives the full variable domain: KAGVTQTPRYLIKTRGQQVTLSCSPISGHRSVSWYQQTPGQGLQFLFEYFSETQRNKGNFPGRFSGRQFSNSRSEMNVSTLELGDSALYLCASSLSTGNQPQHFGDGTRLSIL.

The chain couples TRBV5-1 to TRBJ2-7; either TRBD1 or TRBD2 may fit D (5 bases each). Germline V gene sequence: CDR1 SGHRS, CDR2 YFSETQ. This CDR3 has 18 residues. The ends were cut back, 2 bases at V and 2 bases at J, with 23 bases in the middle. CDR3 DNA sequence: TGCGCCAGCAGCTTAGACGCGACTCCGGGACGGATCGCCTACGAGCAGTACTTC. It yields the protein CASSLDATPGRIAYEQYF.

The CDR3 DNA is TGTGCCAGTAGGGTTGACTGGGGAACCGGGGAGCTGTTTTTT. Its translation is CASRVDWGTGELFF. The rearrangement links TRBV19 to TRBJ2-2; D gene unclear. Germline V gene data show CDR1 as LNHDA and CDR2 as SQIVND (reference sequence). V was pared by 6 bases and J by 5 bases, with 13 bases between. The length of the CDR3 is 14 residues.

The gene calls are TRBV9 and TRBJ2-4; no definite D call. The germline CDR1 and CDR2 sequences are SGDLS and YYNGEE. The CDR3 runs to 13 residues. Trimming left V 10 bases short and J 6 bases short, with 17 bases between. The CDR3 DNA reads TGTGCCTCCGCAGGACCGTCGTTAAACATTCAGTACTTC. It is translated as CASAGPSLNIQYF. Filled out from reference TRBV9 and TRBJ2-4, the complete variable domain reads DSGVTQTPKHLITATGQRVTLRCSPRSGDLSVYWYQQSLDQGLQFLIQYYNGEERAKGNILERFSAQQFPDLHSELNLSSLELGDSALYFCASAGPSLNIQYFGAGTRLSVL.